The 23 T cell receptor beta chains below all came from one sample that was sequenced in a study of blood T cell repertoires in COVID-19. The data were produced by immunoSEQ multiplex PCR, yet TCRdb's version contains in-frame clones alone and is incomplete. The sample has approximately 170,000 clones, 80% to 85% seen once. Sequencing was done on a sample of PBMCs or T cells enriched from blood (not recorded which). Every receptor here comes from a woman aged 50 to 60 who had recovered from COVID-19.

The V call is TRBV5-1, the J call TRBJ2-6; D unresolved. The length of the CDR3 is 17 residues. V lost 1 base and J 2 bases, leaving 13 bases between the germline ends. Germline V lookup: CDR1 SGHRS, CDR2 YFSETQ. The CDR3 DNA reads TGCGCCAGCAGCTTGATGGGCATCTTGCCTGGGGCCAACGTCCTGACTTTC. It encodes CASSLMGILPGANVLTF.

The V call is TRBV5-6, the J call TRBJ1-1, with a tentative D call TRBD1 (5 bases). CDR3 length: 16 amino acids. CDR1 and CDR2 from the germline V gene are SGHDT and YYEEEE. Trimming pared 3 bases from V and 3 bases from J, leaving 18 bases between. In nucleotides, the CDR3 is TGTGCCAGCAGCTGGAGGGGCCTCAGGGAGGACACTGAAGCTTTCTTT. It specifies CASSWRGLREDTEAFF.

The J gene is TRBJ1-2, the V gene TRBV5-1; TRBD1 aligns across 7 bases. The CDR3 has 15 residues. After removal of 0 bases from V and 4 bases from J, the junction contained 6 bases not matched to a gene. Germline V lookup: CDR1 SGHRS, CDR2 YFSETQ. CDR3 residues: CASSLGDSSSYGYTF. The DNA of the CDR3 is TGCGCCAGCAGCTTGGGGGACAGCTCTTCCTATGGCTACACCTTC.

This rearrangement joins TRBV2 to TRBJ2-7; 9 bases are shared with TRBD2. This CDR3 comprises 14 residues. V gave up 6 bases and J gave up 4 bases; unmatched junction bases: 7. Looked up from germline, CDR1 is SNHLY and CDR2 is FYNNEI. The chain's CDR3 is CASRLPGLAYEQYF. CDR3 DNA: TGTGCCAGCAGGTTACCGGGACTAGCTTACGAGCAGTACTTC. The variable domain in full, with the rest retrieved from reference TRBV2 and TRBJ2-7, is EPEVTQTPSHQVTQMGQEVILRCVPISNHLYFYWYRQILGQKVEFLVSFYNNEISEKSEIFDDQFSVERPDGSNFTLKIRSTKLEDSAMYFCASRLPGLAYEQYFGPGTRLTVT.

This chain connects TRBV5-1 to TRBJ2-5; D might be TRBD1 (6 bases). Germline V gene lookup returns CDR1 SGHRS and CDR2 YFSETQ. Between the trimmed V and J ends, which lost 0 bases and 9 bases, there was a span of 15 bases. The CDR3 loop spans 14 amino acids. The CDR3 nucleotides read TGCGCCAGCAGCTTGGAGGGAAGGGGGACGCCCCAGTACTTC. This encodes CASSLEGRGTPQYF. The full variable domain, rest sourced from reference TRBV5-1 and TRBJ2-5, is KAGVTQTPRYLIKTRGQQVTLSCSPISGHRSVSWYQQTPGQGLQFLFEYFSETQRNKGNFPGRFSGRQFSNSRSEMNVSTLELGDSALYLCASSLEGRGTPQYFGPGTRLLVL.

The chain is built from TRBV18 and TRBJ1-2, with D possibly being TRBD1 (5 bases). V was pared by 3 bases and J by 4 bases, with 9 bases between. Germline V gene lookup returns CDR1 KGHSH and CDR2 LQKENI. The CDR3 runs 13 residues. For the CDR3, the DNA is TGTGCCAGCTCACCGACAGTTATCTATGGCTACACCTTC. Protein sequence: CASSPTVIYGYTF.

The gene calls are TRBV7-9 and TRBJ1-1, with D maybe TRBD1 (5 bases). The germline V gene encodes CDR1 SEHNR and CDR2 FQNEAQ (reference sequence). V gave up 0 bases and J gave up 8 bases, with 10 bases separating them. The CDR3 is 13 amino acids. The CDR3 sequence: CASSLAGGGEAFF. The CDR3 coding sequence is TGTGCCAGCAGCTTAGCGGGCGGGGGGGAAGCTTTCTTT.

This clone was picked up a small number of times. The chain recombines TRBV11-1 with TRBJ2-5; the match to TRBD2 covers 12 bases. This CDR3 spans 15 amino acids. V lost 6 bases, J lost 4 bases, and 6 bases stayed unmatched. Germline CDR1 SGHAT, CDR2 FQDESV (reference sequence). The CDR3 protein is CASSSWTSGTETQYF. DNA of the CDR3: TGTGCCAGCAGTTCCTGGACTAGCGGGACAGAGACCCAGTACTTC.

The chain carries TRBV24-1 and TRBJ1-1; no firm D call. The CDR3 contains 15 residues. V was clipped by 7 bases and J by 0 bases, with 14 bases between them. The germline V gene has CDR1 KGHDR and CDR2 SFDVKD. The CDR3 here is CATRNLEAMNTEAFF. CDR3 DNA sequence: TGTGCCACCAGGAACCTCGAGGCCATGAACACTGAAGCTTTCTTT.

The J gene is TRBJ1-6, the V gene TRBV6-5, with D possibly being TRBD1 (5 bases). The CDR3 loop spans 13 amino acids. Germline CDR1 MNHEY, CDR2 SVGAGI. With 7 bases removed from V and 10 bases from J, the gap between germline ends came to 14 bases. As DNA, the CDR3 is TGTGCCAGCAATATGCAGGGCGGCTCACCCCTCCACTTT. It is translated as CASNMQGGSPLHF.

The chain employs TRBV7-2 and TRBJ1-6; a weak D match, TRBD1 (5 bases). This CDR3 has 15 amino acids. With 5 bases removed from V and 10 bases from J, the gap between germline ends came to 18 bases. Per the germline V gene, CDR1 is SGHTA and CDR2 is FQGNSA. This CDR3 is CASSVRWGEGSPLHF. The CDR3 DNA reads TGTGCCAGCAGCGTCCGGTGGGGGGAGGGATCACCCCTCCACTTT.

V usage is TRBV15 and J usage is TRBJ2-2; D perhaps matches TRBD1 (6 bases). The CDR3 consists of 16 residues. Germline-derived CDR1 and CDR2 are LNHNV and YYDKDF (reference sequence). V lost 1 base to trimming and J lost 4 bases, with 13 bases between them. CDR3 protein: CATSRGGGSLTGELFF. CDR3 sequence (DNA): TGTGCCACCAGCAGAGGTGGGGGCAGTCTCACCGGGGAGCTGTTTTTT.

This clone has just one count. The CDR3 loop is CASSSISAGLGGHEQYF. The CDR3 DNA reads as TGTGCCAGCAGTTCAATCTCGGCGGGACTAGGCGGGCACGAGCAGTACTTC. The rearrangement links TRBV27 to TRBJ2-7, with 8 nucleotides matching TRBD2. The V gene's germline CDR1 is MNHEY and CDR2 SMNVEV (reference sequence). The ends lost 4 bases at V and 5 bases at J; junction bases unmatched: 16. The CDR3 sequence is 17 residues long.

CDR3 DNA: TGTGCCAGCAGCGTAGACGGACTAGCGGGAGGCAGGACAGATACGCAGTATTTT. Its translation: CASSVDGLAGGRTDTQYF. The chain recombines TRBV9 with TRBJ2-3, with 14 positions matching TRBD2. Germline V gene lookup returns CDR1 SGDLS and CDR2 YYNGEE. CDR3 length equals 18 residues. With V trimmed by 0 bases and J by 3 bases, 6 bases remained unmatched.

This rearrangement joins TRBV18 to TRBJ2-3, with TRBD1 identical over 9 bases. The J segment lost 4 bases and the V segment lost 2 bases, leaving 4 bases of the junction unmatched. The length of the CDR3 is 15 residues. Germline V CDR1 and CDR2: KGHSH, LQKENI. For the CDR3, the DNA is TGTGCCAGCTCACCAGGACAGGGGCGTTCAGATACGCAGTATTTT. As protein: CASSPGQGRSDTQYF.

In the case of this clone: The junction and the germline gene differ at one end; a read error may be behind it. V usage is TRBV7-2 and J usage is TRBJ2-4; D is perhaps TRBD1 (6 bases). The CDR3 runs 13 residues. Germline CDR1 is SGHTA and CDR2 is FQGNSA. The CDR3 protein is CASSLDRTGLSSF. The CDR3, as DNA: TGTGCCAGCAGCTTAGACCGCACAGGGTTATCGAGCTTC.

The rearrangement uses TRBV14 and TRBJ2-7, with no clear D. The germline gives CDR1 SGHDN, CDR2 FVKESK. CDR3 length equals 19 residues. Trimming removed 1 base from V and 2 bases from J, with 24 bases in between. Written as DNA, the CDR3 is TGTGCCAGCAGCCAAGTAAGCCACCCTTATCCCTTGTTGGCCTACGAGCAGTACTTC. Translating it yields CASSQVSHPYPLLAYEQYF.

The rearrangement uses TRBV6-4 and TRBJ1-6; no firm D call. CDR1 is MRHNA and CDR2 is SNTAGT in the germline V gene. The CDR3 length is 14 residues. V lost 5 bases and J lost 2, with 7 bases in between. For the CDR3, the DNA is TGTGCCAGCAGTAGAGACACCTATAATTCACCCCTCCACTTT. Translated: CASSRDTYNSPLHF.

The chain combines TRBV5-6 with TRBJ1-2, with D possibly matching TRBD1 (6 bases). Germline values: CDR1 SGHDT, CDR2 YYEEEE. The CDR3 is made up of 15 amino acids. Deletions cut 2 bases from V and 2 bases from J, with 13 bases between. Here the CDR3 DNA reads TGTGCCAGCAGCTTCGGACAGAACTTAAACTATGGCTACACCTTC. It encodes CASSFGQNLNYGYTF.

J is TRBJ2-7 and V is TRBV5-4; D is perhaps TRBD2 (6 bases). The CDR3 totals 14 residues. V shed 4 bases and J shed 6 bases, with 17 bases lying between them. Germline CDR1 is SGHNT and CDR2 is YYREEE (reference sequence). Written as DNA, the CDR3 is TGTGCCAGCAGCGTCGACTTACGGGAGCGCGAGCAGTACTTC. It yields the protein CASSVDLREREQYF.

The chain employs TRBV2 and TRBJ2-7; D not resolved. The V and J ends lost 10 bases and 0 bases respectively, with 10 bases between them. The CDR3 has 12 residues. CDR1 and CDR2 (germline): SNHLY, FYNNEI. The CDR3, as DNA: TGTGCCAATCGAGGTCCCTCCTACGAGCAGTACTTC. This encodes CANRGPSYEQYF.

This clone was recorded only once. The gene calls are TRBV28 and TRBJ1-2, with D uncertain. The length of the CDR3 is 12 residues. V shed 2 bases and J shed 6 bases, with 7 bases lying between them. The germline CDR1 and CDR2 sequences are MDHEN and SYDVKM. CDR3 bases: TGTGCCAGCAGTTTAGGCAACCATGGCTACACCTTC. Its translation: CASSLGNHGYTF.

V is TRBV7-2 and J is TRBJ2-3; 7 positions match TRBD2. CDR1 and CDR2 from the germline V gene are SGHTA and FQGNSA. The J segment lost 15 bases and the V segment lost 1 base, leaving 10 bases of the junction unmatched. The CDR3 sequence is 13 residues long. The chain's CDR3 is CASSLGWAGVGYF. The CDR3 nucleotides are TGTGCCAGCAGCTTAGGGTGGGCGGGAGTCGGATATTTT.